Following are 5 T cell receptor beta chains from one sample sequenced in a study of cytomegalovirus exposure and HLA in healthy donors. PCR was performed using 60 Vbeta and 13 Jbeta primers. Data came from immunoSEQ multiplex PCR; TCRdb stores just in-frame clones and leaves some out. Here the sample spans approximately 110,000 clones, roughly two thirds being singletons. What was sequenced was PBMCs. The receptor set was obtained from a man younger than 30 in good health and CMV-seropositive.

This clone appeared a few times. The chain uses TRBV18 and TRBJ1-6; TRBD1 might be the D (5 bases). Germline values: CDR1 KGHSH, CDR2 LQKENI. This CDR3 comprises 17 residues. V lost 2 bases to trimming and J lost 7 bases, with 18 bases between them. The CDR3 loop is CASSPNIALGANSPLHF. CDR3 coding DNA: TGTGCCAGCTCACCAAATATCGCGTTAGGGGCCAATTCACCCCTCCACTTT.

The chain employs TRBV18 and TRBJ1-1; tentative D call: TRBD1 (5 bases). The germline V and J ends were trimmed by 4 bases and 1 base, with 10 bases remaining between them. Germline CDR1 is KGHSH and CDR2 is LQKENI. This CDR3 is 14 amino acids long. The CDR3 loop reads CASSRGLGNTEAFF. The CDR3 DNA follows: TGTGCCAGCTCACGGGGACTGGGGAACACTGAAGCTTTCTTT.

The genes are TRBV6-1 and TRBJ2-1; unclear D gene. The V end lost 5 bases, the J end lost 9 bases, and 20 bases lay between the germline ends. CDR1 and CDR2 (germline): MNHNS, SASEGT. The CDR3 runs to 15 residues. The CDR3 spells CASSRQLSGSREQFF. The CDR3 DNA reads TGTGCCAGCAGTAGGCAGTTGTCAGGTTCTCGTGAGCAGTTCTTC.

The rearrangement links TRBV12-5 to TRBJ2-1; TRBD2 matches at 13 bases. Germline V CDR1 and CDR2: LGHNT, FRNRAP. The J segment lost 6 bases and the V segment lost 6 bases, leaving 5 bases of the junction unmatched. This CDR3 comprises 15 residues. The chain's CDR3 is CASGKLAGGSNEQFF. Written as DNA, the CDR3 is TGTGCTAGTGGCAAACTAGCGGGGGGGTCCAATGAGCAGTTCTTC.

The chain is built from TRBV19 and TRBJ1-6; TRBD1 is a possible D gene (6 bases). Germline V gene data show CDR1 as LNHDA and CDR2 as SQIVND (reference sequence). Trimming removed 5 bases at V and 10 bases at J, with 15 bases between. This CDR3 has 14 residues. The chain's CDR3 is CASSVRRGESPLHF. The CDR3 DNA sequence: TGTGCCAGTAGTGTTCGCAGGGGAGAATCACCCCTCCACTTT. Full variable domain (remainder filled in from reference TRBV19 and TRBJ1-6): DGGITQSPKYLFRKEGQNVTLSCEQNLNHDAMYWYRQDPGQGLRLIYYSQIVNDFQKGDIAEGYSVSREKKESFPLTVTSAQKNPTAFYLCASSVRRGESPLHFGNGTRLTVT.